This T cell receptor (beta chain) emerged from a study of blood T cell repertoires in COVID-19 (TCRdb year 2020). Regarding the study in general: Samples covering the acute and convalescent phases of COVID-19 were provided by collaborators in the United States, Italy and Spain. A de-identified subject ID, COVID-19 status, age in years and sex were almost always included in the sample metadata. A freely available public database, intended as a resource for researchers studying the immune response to SARS-CoV-2, is where the repertoires were released. The samples were drawn from two sources: the first 160 participants of the ongoing ImmuneRACE study, and 1,000 to 1,500 subjects contributed by 6 global collaborators. The prospective study material was composed of cDNA or gDNA derived from T cells, B-cell-depleted T cells, or PBMCs. Where HLA class I and class II types were available, the types were taken from metadata supplied by the sample provider, not from assay-based typing. The dataset comprised deeply sampled blood TCRbeta repertoires from subjects exposed to, actively infected with, or recovered from COVID-19. On the study overall, not on this receptor specifically: Clinical and demographic metadata were provided uncurated, with the amount varying by source and participant.

TCRbeta CDR3 regions were amplified from genomic DNA using the immunoSEQ Assay, a bias-controlled multiplex PCR. On the study's bioinformatics: The number of nucleated cells in each sample was estimated by amplification of reference gene primers within the assay. To quantify the absolute abundance of each unique TCRbeta CDR3 rearrangement, sequence reads were collapsed and filtered. For each sample, productive Simpson clonality was calculated as the square root of Simpson's diversity index over productive rearrangements. TCRdb carries this immuneACCESS record with in-frame sequences only. Its versions omit some clonotypes, under half of them owing to an unresolved V gene in the studies checked, with the rest unexplained. V and J calls and clone size follow that table, whereas D and trimming were derived from the DNA. The sample table records some 360,000 clones; 88% of these occur just once. The leading ten clones occupy approximately 0.93% of the sample.

Worth noting for this clone: Its recognized antigen is unknown. No qualities accompany the bases; no much larger clone lies one base away.

Participants in the prospective study were enrolled through a virtual design, were aged about 18 to 90 years, and lived in under 25 United States geographic areas. In the prospective study, cohorts were assigned on the basis of participant-reported clinical history obtained from a screening survey and a study questionnaire. Exposed participants had been in contact with someone with a PCR-confirmed or clinician-diagnosed COVID-19 case within 2 weeks of study entry. Each participant in the prospective study had whole blood, serum and a nasopharyngeal or oropharyngeal swab collected by mobile phlebotomists. Additional blood draws and questionnaires over an approximately two-month period could optionally be provided by prospective study participants. Prospective study blood samples were shipped either frozen or at room temperature before DNA extraction. The CDR1 and CDR2 encoded by the germline V gene are SGHAT and FQNNGV. Unmatched junction bases come to 11, with V trimmed by 5 bases and J by 5 bases. From the cysteine through the phenylalanine, the CDR3 covers 15 amino acids. Only CDR3 DNA is held: 45 bases, read in frame from base 1.

The rearrangement joined TRBV11-2 to TRBJ2-5, with TRBD1 identical over 7 junction bases. The receptor comes from a woman younger than 45 who had been exposed to COVID-19. Material: PBMCs or T cells enriched from blood (not recorded which). The encoded CDR3 is CASSPRTGPLETQYF. DNA sequence: TGTGCCAGCAGCCCGCGGACAGGCCCGCTGGAGACCCAGTACTTC. Beyond the CDR3, the reference TRBV11-2 and TRBJ2-5 genes provide the residues; the full variable domain reads: EAGVAQSPRYKIIEKRQSVAFWCNPISGHATLYWYQQILGQGPKLLIQFQNNGVVDDSQLPKDRFSAERLKGVDSTLKIQPAKLEDSAVYLCASSPRTGPLETQYFGPGTRLLVL.